The 31 T cell receptor beta chains below come from one sample, sequenced in a study of T-cell memory formation after mild COVID-19 (TCRdb year 2021). The library was prepared using 5' RACE. The sample was run on an Illumina NovaSeq 6000. TCRdb reworked the public reads: Q25 trimming with fastp, MiXCR clone assembly, productive beta chains retained. One record per CDR3 amino acid sequence lists the most common genes and DNA. Present in this sample are roughly 310,000 distinct CDR3 sequences, around a sixth of which were seen just once. About a fifth of the sample lies in the top ten. Sequenced input: PBMCs or a T cell subset sorted from them (not recorded which). These receptors came from a man younger than 35 who had mild COVID-19 (a few samples of this study predate the infection). The sample titles of this study are shuffled in the database, so cell type and time point are left out; the donor was told from shared clones.

This clonotype was observed a handful of times. V and J are TRBV5-1 and TRBJ2-1, with 15 bases identical to TRBD2. Trimming at V came to 4 bases and at J to 8 bases, leaving 7 bases not matched to a gene. The CDR3 has 16 residues. Per the germline V gene, CDR1 is SGHRS and CDR2 is YFSETQ. CDR3 bases: TGCGCCAGCAGCCATGGACTAGCGGGGGGGCCAGATGAGCAGTTCTTC. It codes for CASSHGLAGGPDEQFF.

V is TRBV5-1 and J is TRBJ2-4; 10 nucleotides agree with TRBD2. V lost 3 bases and J lost 1; bases outside the gene matches: 4. The CDR3 loop spans 16 amino acids. CDR1 and CDR2 from the germline V gene are SGHRS and YFSETQ. The CDR3 coding sequence is TGCGCCAGCAGCTCCAATAGCGGGGGGGCCAAAAACATTCAGTACTTC. Its protein is CASSSNSGGAKNIQYF.

The CDR3 region is CASSHGTAKYTGELFF. The CDR3 DNA reads as TGTGCCAGCAGCCATGGGACAGCCAAGTACACCGGGGAGCTGTTTTTT. V usage is TRBV7-2 and J usage is TRBJ2-2; the match to TRBD1 covers 7 bases. Per the germline V gene, CDR1 is SGHTA and CDR2 is FQGNSA. V trimming: 5 bases; J trimming: 3 bases; junction bases outside the gene matches: 9. CDR3 length equals 16 residues. Full variable domain (missing parts from reference TRBV7-2 and TRBJ2-2): GAGVSQSPSNKVTEKGKDVELRCDPISGHTALYWYRQSLGQGLEFLIYFQGNSAPDKSGLPSDRFSAERTGGSVSTLTIQRTQQEDSAVYLCASSHGTAKYTGELFFGEGSRLTVL.

This clonotype was found once. This chain links TRBV5-4 with TRBJ2-7; a possible D gene is TRBD1 (5 bases). This CDR3 contains 13 residues. Trimming stripped 0 bases from V and 6 bases from J, with 10 bases between. Germline CDR1 reads SGHNT; CDR2 reads YYREEE (reference sequence). The CDR3 DNA reads TGTGCCAGCAGCTTGGGCAGGGCATCCGAGCAGTACGTC. It translates to CASSLGRASEQYV.

This clonotype was observed a handful of times. V and J are TRBV5-1 and TRBJ1-5; D gene ambiguous. The germline gives CDR1 SGHRS, CDR2 YFSETQ. V lost 0 bases to trimming and J lost 0 bases, with 7 bases between them. This CDR3 comprises 15 residues. The CDR3 DNA reads as TGCGCCAGCAGCTTGGCCCCTTATAGCAATCAGCCCCAGCATTTT. Translated, it gives CASSLAPYSNQPQHF.

This chain links TRBV4-3 with TRBJ2-5; 8 nucleotides line up with TRBD2. With V trimmed by 0 bases and J by 2 bases, 5 bases remained unmatched. CDR3 size: 16 residues. Germline CDR1 reads LGHNA; CDR2 reads YSLEER. As DNA, the CDR3 is TGCGCCAGCAGCCAAGACCCAGCGGGGGAGCAAGAGACCCAGTACTTC. Its protein is CASSQDPAGEQETQYF.

The chain couples TRBV4-1 to TRBJ2-1; D possibly corresponds to TRBD1 (6 bases). Trimming took off 0 bases at V and 9 bases at J, with 18 bases between the two ends. The CDR3 contains 16 residues. Germline loops: CDR1 MGHRA, CDR2 YSYEKL. The CDR3 DNA reads TGCGCCAGCAGCCAAGATTCAGGGGTTCGTCGGGTTGAGCAGTTCTTC. Translation: CASSQDSGVRRVEQFF.

The chain couples TRBV6-2 or TRBV6-3 to TRBJ2-2; either TRBD1 or TRBD2 may fit D (5 bases each). Germline V gives CDR1 MNHEY, CDR2 SVGEGT. V lost 5 bases and J 4 bases, leaving 11 bases between the germline ends. CDR3 length: 14 amino acids. CDR3 region: CASSTLGGTGELFF. The DNA for the CDR3 is TGTGCCAGCAGTACCCTTGGGGGCACCGGGGAGCTGTTTTTT.

The chain recombines TRBV4-1 with TRBJ2-7; tentatively, D is TRBD2 (6 bases). The germline V gene encodes CDR1 MGHRA and CDR2 YSYEKL. There are 15 residues in the CDR3. V lost 4 bases and J lost 0, with 13 bases in between. In DNA, the CDR3 is TGCGCCAGCAGCCGATGGACGGAGGGCTCCTACGAGCAGTACTTC. Translating it yields CASSRWTEGSYEQYF.

The chain carries TRBV19 and TRBJ2-3; maybe TRBD1 (6 bases). There are 15 residues in the CDR3. V was shortened by 5 bases and J by 2 bases, with 14 bases between the two germline ends. The germline CDR1 and CDR2 sequences are LNHDA and SQIVND (reference sequence). DNA for the CDR3: TGTGCCAGTAGTCGCCGACAGGTTCCCACAGATACGCAGTATTTT. This encodes CASSRRQVPTDTQYF.

This clonotype has a count of ten or more. The chain joins TRBV6-2 or TRBV6-3 to TRBJ2-1; TRBD2 matches at 8 bases. Germline-derived CDR1 and CDR2 are MNHEY and SVGEGT. Unmatched junction bases numbered 10, after V lost 5 bases and J lost 4 bases. The CDR3 covers 16 residues. The CDR3 sequence: CASSEVQAGEYNEQFF. DNA of the CDR3: TGTGCCAGCAGTGAGGTTCAAGCGGGGGAGTACAATGAGCAGTTCTTC.

A few counts support this clonotype. This rearrangement joins TRBV5-4 to TRBJ2-1, with D possibly being TRBD1 (5 bases). The CDR3 extends over 13 amino acids. Germline CDR1 reads SGHNT; CDR2 reads YYREEE (reference sequence). The V end lost 6 bases, the J end lost 4 bases, and 11 bases lay between the germline ends. The CDR3 here is CASTVDIYNEQFF. For the CDR3, the DNA is TGTGCCAGCACTGTGGACATTTACAATGAGCAGTTCTTC. Full variable domain (remainder filled in from reference TRBV5-4 and TRBJ2-1): ETGVTQSPTHLIKTRGQQVTLRCSSQSGHNTVSWYQQALGQGPQFIFQYYREEENGRGNFPPRFSGLQFPNYSSELNVNALELDDSALYLCASTVDIYNEQFFGPGTRLTVL.

This clonotype was counted only a few times. The chain couples TRBV5-4 to TRBJ1-2; the match to TRBD1 covers 9 bases. V shed 4 bases, J shed 8 bases, and the junction held 12 bases outside the gene matches. Per the germline V gene, CDR1 is SGHNT and CDR2 is YYREEE (reference sequence). The CDR3 consists of 15 residues. Here the CDR3 reads CASSIRTGAVGGYTF. Here the CDR3 DNA reads TGTGCCAGCAGCATTAGGACAGGGGCCGTGGGGGGCTACACCTTC.

Only a few counts were recorded for this clonotype. J is TRBJ1-4 and V is TRBV20-1, with D maybe TRBD1 (6 bases). The V end was cut by 4 bases, the J end by 4 bases, with 16 bases between. The CDR3 is 15 amino acids. CDR1 and CDR2 (germline): DFQATT, SNEGSKA (reference sequence). CDR3 nucleotides: TGCAGTGCTAACAGGGATTCTGGTCGTAATGAAAAACTGTTTTTT. Residues: CSANRDSGRNEKLFF.

The chain couples TRBV18 to TRBJ1-4; D gene ambiguous. Germline CDR1 reads KGHSH; CDR2 reads LQKENI. V lost 1 base and J lost 0, with 9 bases in between. This CDR3 has 16 amino acids. The chain's CDR3 is CASSPLIPATNEKLFF. As DNA, the CDR3 is TGTGCCAGCTCACCACTAATCCCTGCAACTAATGAAAAACTGTTTTTT.

Only a few counts were recorded for this clonotype. This chain connects TRBV5-1 to TRBJ2-3; 16 bases are shared with TRBD2. V lost 4 bases, J lost 3 bases, and 8 bases stayed unmatched. Germline values: CDR1 SGHRS, CDR2 YFSETQ. The CDR3 is 18 residues long. CDR3 sequence: CASSRAGTSGGATDTQYF. CDR3 DNA sequence: TGCGCCAGCAGCAGGGCCGGGACTAGCGGGGGGGCGACAGATACGCAGTATTTT.

The chain recombines TRBV5-1 with TRBJ2-5, with D perhaps TRBD1 (5 bases). CDR3 length: 15 residues. Between the trimmed V and J ends, which lost 0 bases and 3 bases, there was a span of 12 bases. In germline, CDR1 is SGHRS, CDR2 YFSETQ. The CDR3 coding sequence is TGCGCCAGCAGCTTGGCCGGTGGCAGGGAAGAGACCCAGTACTTC. The encoded protein is CASSLAGGREETQYF.

This chain links TRBV9 with TRBJ2-7, with D possibly TRBD2 on 5 matching bases. The V and J ends lost 0 bases and 4 bases respectively, with 17 bases between them. CDR3 length: 16 residues. The germline V gene has CDR1 SGDLS and CDR2 YYNGEE. CDR3 bases: TGTGCCAGCAGCGTAGCGCCCTCGGACTTCGCATACGAGCAGTACTTC. It translates to CASSVAPSDFAYEQYF.

Many counts were recorded for this clonotype. This chain joins TRBV9 and TRBJ1-3, with D maybe TRBD1 (6 bases). The CDR3 has 19 amino acids. Between the trimmed V and J ends, which lost 0 bases and 4 bases, there was a span of 23 bases. The germline gives CDR1 SGDLS, CDR2 YYNGEE. The CDR3 reads CASSVVETPGHLRGNTIYF. Written as DNA, the CDR3 is TGTGCCAGCAGCGTAGTCGAGACCCCGGGACACCTCCGAGGAAACACCATATATTTT.

The sample holds many counts of this clonotype. The V call is TRBV20-1, the J call TRBJ1-1; 7 nucleotides align to TRBD1. The germline V gene has CDR1 DFQATT and CDR2 SNEGSKA (reference sequence). This CDR3 is 13 amino acids long. V was clipped by 1 base and J by 5 bases; unmatched bases: 4. CDR3 sequence (DNA): TGCAGTGCTAGAGGGACAGGTTATACTGAAGCTTTCTTT. Translated, it gives CSARGTGYTEAFF.

This clonotype was counted only a few times. This chain connects TRBV12-3 or TRBV12-4 to TRBJ2-2; D is possibly TRBD1 or TRBD2 (5 bases each). This CDR3 has 19 amino acids. Trimming removed 5 bases from V and 0 bases from J, with 22 bases in between. The DNA for the CDR3 is TGTGCCAGCAGTCCAGTGGGGGTCGTCGGACATTCGAACACCGGGGAGCTGTTTTTT. As protein: CASSPVGVVGHSNTGELFF.

Only a few counts were recorded for this clonotype. The gene calls are TRBV10-2 and TRBJ2-5; a weak D match, TRBD2 (6 bases). This CDR3 comprises 12 residues. CDR1 is WSHSY, CDR2 SAAADI, per germline. Trimming removed 7 bases at V and 5 bases at J, with 11 bases between. The CDR3 bases are TGCGCCAGCATGGAGGGGTCGGAGACCCAGTACTTC. This translates into CASMEGSETQYF.

The rearrangement joins TRBV12-3 or TRBV12-4 to TRBJ1-2; no clear D. Trimming stripped 4 bases from V and 8 bases from J, with 17 bases between. CDR3 length: 14 residues. CDR3 in DNA: TGTGCCAGCAGTTATATTGACCGACTTATGGGCTACACCTTC. It yields the protein CASSYIDRLMGYTF.

V gene TRBV5-4 combines with J gene TRBJ2-1, with D perhaps being TRBD1 or TRBD2 (5 bases each). The CDR3 has 13 residues. CDR1 SGHNT and CDR2 YYREEE come from the germline V gene (reference sequence). The ends were cut back, 3 bases at V and 10 bases at J, with 14 bases in the middle. This CDR3 reads CASSSRDPPEQFF. The CDR3 DNA sequence: TGTGCCAGCAGCTCGAGGGACCCTCCGGAGCAGTTCTTC. Using reference TRBV5-4 and TRBJ2-1 for the parts outside the CDR3, the full variable domain is ETGVTQSPTHLIKTRGQQVTLRCSSQSGHNTVSWYQQALGQGPQFIFQYYREEENGRGNFPPRFSGLQFPNYSSELNVNALELDDSALYLCASSSRDPPEQFFGPGTRLTVL.

The chain recombines TRBV7-3 with TRBJ2-1; D not resolved. Germline V gene lookup returns CDR1 SGHTA and CDR2 FQGTGA. This CDR3 region has 13 residues. Trimming left V 3 bases short and J 6 bases short, with 9 bases between. CDR3 protein: CASSLNTFNEQFF. CDR3 nucleotide sequence: TGTGCCAGCAGCTTGAACACCTTCAATGAGCAGTTCTTC.

In this sample, this clonotype turned up a few times. V usage is TRBV5-4 and J usage is TRBJ2-7, with D perhaps matching TRBD1 (6 bases). Germline CDR1 SGHNT, CDR2 YYREEE (reference sequence). The V end lost 4 bases, the J end lost 3 bases, and 11 bases lay between the germline ends. The CDR3 totals 13 residues. CDR3 protein: CASSNRDNYEQYF. The CDR3 region has the DNA TGTGCCAGCAGCAACAGGGACAACTACGAGCAGTACTTC.

This clonotype was seen ten or more times. This chain joins TRBV5-8 and TRBJ2-3, with 13 bases matching TRBD2. Germline V lookup: CDR1 SGHTS, CDR2 YDEGEE. This CDR3 comprises 14 residues. Losses at the gene ends were 4 bases for V and 6 bases for J; bases not matched to a gene: 2. This CDR3 is CASSLLAGGDTQYF. CDR3 coding DNA: TGTGCCAGCAGCCTACTAGCGGGGGGGGATACGCAGTATTTT.

This chain uses TRBV7-2 with TRBJ2-1; a possible D gene is TRBD2 (5 bases). This CDR3 region has 12 residues. Per the germline V gene, CDR1 is SGHTA and CDR2 is FQGNSA. Between the trimmed V and J ends, which lost 3 bases and 13 bases, there was a span of 13 bases. In nucleotides, the CDR3 is TGTGCCAGCAGCTTGGGGAGCATTGAACAGTTCTTC. Protein sequence: CASSLGSIEQFF.

V is TRBV7-8 and J is TRBJ2-2; 9 bases match TRBD2. The germline CDR1 and CDR2 sequences are SGHVS and FQNEAQ. CDR3 size: 16 residues. V shed 1 base, J shed 5 bases, and the junction held 5 bases outside the gene matches. The CDR3 region has the DNA TGTGCCAGCAGCTTAGTTCTAGCGGGGAGGACCGGGGAGCTGTTTTTT. This sequence encodes CASSLVLAGRTGELFF.

This clonotype has just a few counts. The chain links TRBV10-3 to TRBJ2-1; 9 nucleotides align to TRBD1. Germline CDR1 and CDR2: ENHRY and SYGVKD. The CDR3 extends over 13 amino acids. J was trimmed by 6 bases and V by 8 bases; bases with no gene match: 5. The CDR3: CAIPGQGPNEQFF. In nucleotides, the CDR3 is TGTGCCATCCCGGGACAGGGTCCCAATGAGCAGTTCTTC.

The J gene is TRBJ2-4, the V gene TRBV7-9; 9 bases map to TRBD1. J was trimmed by 2 bases and V by 5 bases; bases with no gene match: 10. Germline V gives CDR1 SEHNR, CDR2 FQNEAQ (reference sequence). This CDR3 has 17 residues. CDR3 coding DNA: TGTGCCAGCAGCACTCACACAGGGGGCGCGACCAAAAACATTCAGTACTTC. It is translated as CASSTHTGGATKNIQYF.